Sequencing of this T cell receptor beta chain was carried out in a study of T cell repertoires in cytomegalovirus infection. Study-level information: Peptides in the study included HLA-C-restricted and HLA-B-restricted CMV epitopes. Indicated by public TCR beta signatures were CMV infection and matching HLA type. The study, taken as a whole, reports: The ex vivo response was dominated by HLA-C-restricted CMV-specific TCR beta clonotypes. The cumulative frequency of public TCR beta families distinguished individuals who carried CMV together with the relevant HLA.

There are many counts of this clonotype. Its specificity is unknown. This CDR3 is built from 12 residues. V dropped 5 bases and J dropped 6 bases, with 8 bases sitting between them. Germline CDR1 is MNHEY and CDR2 is SVGAGI. MiXCR, run by TCRdb on the reads, gives a single entry per CDR3 protein. Altogether fewer than 1,000,000 distinct CDR3 sequences are present, around 30% being singletons, with the ten largest covering around 15%. The TCR comes from a human donor in good health (CMV status not recorded). Some clones in this sample may be carry-over from other donors' samples. This material consisted of cultured CD8+ T cells from PBMCs, taken from culture after CMV antigen stimulation. The chain carries TRBV6-5 and TRBJ2-1; the D call may be TRBD1 or TRBD2 (5 bases each). The CDR3 nucleotides are TGTGCCAGCAGTCCCGGGACCAATGAGCAGTTCTTC. It yields the protein CASSPGTNEQFF.